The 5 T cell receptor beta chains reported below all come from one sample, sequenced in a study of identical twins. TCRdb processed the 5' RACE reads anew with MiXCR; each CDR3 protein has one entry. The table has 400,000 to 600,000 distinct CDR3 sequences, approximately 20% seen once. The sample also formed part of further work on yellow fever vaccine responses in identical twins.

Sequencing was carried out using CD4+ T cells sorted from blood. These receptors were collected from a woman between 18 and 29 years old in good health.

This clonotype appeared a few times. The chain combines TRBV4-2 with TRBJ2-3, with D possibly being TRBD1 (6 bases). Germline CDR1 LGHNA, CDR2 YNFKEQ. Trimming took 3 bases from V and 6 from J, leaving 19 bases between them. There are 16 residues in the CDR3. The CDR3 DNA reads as TGTGCCAGCAGCCACCAGTCCCTAGCCCAGGGGGATACGCAGTATTTT. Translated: CASSHQSLAQGDTQYF.

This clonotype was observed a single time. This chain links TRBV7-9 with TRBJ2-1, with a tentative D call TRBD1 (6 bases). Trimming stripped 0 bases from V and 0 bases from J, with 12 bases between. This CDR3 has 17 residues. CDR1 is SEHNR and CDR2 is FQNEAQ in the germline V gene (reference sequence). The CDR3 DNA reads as TGTGCCAGCAGCTTAGCGCAGGGGAGAAGCTCCTACAATGAGCAGTTCTTC. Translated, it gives CASSLAQGRSSYNEQFF. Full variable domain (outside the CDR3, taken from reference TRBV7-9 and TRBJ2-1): DTGVSQNPRHKITKRGQNVTFRCDPISEHNRLYWYRQTLGQGPEFLTYFQNEAQLEKSRLLSDRFSAERPKGSFSTLEIQRTEQGDSAMYLCASSLAQGRSSYNEQFFGPGTRLTVL.

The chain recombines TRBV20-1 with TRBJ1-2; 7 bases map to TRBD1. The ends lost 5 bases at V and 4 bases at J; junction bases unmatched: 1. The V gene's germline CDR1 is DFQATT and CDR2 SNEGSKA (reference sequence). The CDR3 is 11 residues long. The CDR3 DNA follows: TGCAGTGCTGGGGACAGCTATGGCTACACCTTC. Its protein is CSAGDSYGYTF.

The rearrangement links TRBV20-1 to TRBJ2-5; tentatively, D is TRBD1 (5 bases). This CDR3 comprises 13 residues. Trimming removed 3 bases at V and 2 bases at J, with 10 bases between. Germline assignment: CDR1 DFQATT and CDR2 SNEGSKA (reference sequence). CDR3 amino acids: CSARGPTQETQYF. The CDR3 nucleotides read TGCAGTGCTAGGGGGCCTACACAAGAGACCCAGTACTTC.

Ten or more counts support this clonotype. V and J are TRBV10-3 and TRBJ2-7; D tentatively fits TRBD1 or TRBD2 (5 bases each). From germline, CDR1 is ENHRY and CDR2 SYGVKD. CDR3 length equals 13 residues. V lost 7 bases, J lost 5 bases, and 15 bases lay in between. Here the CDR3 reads CAINSGAGDEQYF. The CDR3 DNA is TGTGCCATCAACTCTGGGGCGGGCGACGAGCAGTACTTC.